This TCR beta chain derives from a study of T cells after yellow fever vaccination. Whole-study findings and limits: A weaker secondary response peaked on day 5, the primary on day 15. Bulk-population clonotypes that are abundant could appear as contaminants in FACS-sorted repertoires. Among primary-vaccination clones, most reappeared after the booster, at almost 98% for CD4 and roughly 88% for CD8.

The study made its TCR cDNA through 5'RACE template switching. That step introduced a universal primer site along with UMIs. MiXCR, run by TCRdb on the 5' RACE reads, gives a single entry per CDR3 protein. There are approximately 550,000 distinct CDR3 sequences in the sample; about 19% occur only once, and roughly an eighth lies in the top ten. CDR1 and CDR2 from the germline V gene are SGHRS and YFSETQ. This CDR3 comprises 14 residues. V dropped 3 bases and J dropped 12; count of bases not matched to a gene: 10. Concerning this clonotype: Its antigen remains unknown.

The source is a man younger than 45 who received the YFV17D yellow fever vaccine. The gene calls are TRBV5-1 and TRBJ2-1; 9 bases align to TRBD2. Sequencing used PBMCs, obtained 15 days after the yellow fever booster vaccination. CDR3 loop: CASSSSGRPLGQFF. The CDR3 region has the DNA TGCGCCAGCAGCTCGAGCGGGAGGCCACTGGGGCAGTTCTTC.